Here is one T cell receptor beta chain with its context. Its antigen is undetermined. Time point in this sample: cycle 4 day 1 (C4D1), after five to seven weeks of nivolumab. No patient escaped relapse after autologous stem cell transplantation, and brentuximab vedotin exposure varied. The data derive from a study of PD-1 blockade in classical Hodgkin lymphoma. General study points: Reports described newly diagnosed patients as having lower baseline TCR diversity than healthy donors. Among the patients, those starting nivolumab under 1 year after ASCT were excluded. Reasons behind the repertoire differences stay unclear, perhaps disease activity or earlier therapy.

The CDR3 has 12 amino acids. In germline, CDR1 is MNHEY, CDR2 SVGAGI. Generated by immunoSEQ multiplex PCR, the TCRdb table keeps only in-frame clones and is missing some. The sample carries 50,000 or so clones, nearly 90% recorded once. The receptor's source is a human donor with classical Hodgkin lymphoma. The chain joins TRBV6-5 to TRBJ2-5; unclear D gene. The DNA end favors TRBJ2-7, so the J call may be wrong. Source: peripheral blood mononuclear cells (PBMCs), taken before the fourth cycle of nivolumab. CDR3 in amino acids: CASSWGPYEQYF. CDR3 bases: TGTGCCAGCAGCTGGGGTCCCTACGAGCAGTACTTC.